This record concerns one T cell receptor (beta chain) sequence. The data were obtained in a study of blood T cell repertoires in COVID-19. About the study: From T cells, B-cell-depleted T cells, or PBMCs came the material, which was cDNA or gDNA.

Per the original methods: Reference gene primer amplification in the assay estimated nucleated cell counts. Sequencing used immunoSEQ multiplex PCR; TCRdb keeps in-frame clones, though not all of them. The D gene and trimming were derived from the DNA, and the V and J assignments and clone size from that table. Altogether about 52,000 clones are present, roughly four fifths being singletons, with the ten largest covering around a tenth. CDR1 is LGHDT and CDR2 is YNNKEL in the germline V gene (reference sequence). The CDR3 covers 15 residues. V lost 4 bases and J 2 bases, leaving 12 bases between the germline ends.

The sequencing input was peripheral blood. This sequence was found in a man older than 75 with COVID-19, enrolled during active disease. The rearrangement uses TRBV3-1 (or the pseudogene TRBV3-2) and TRBJ1-3; no firm D call. The CDR3 protein is CASSLRTAAGNTIYF. The CDR3 bases are TGTGCCAGCAGCCTTAGGACTGCCGCTGGAAACACCATATATTTT.